Each of the 22 T cell receptor beta chains below was sequenced from the same sample in a study of vaccination effects on CD4 cells after COVID-19. No cognate antigen is known for these TCRs. The table came from immunoSEQ multiplex PCR; TCRdb's copy has only in-frame clones and leaves some out. Counted here are about 79,000 clones, approximately 74% occurring once; the ten biggest clones make up about 1.7%. Sequencing in the ViraFEST assay came after antigen-specific CD4+ T cells had been expanded with viral peptide pools, which were used to stimulate PBMC. With roughly 9 days of culture completed, CD4+ T cells were isolated. The material was CD4+ T cells from PBMCs cultured with HCoV-229E spike peptides, obtained before COVID-19 vaccination. The receptors derive from a human donor who received a COVID-19 vaccine.

V is TRBV3-1 (or the pseudogene TRBV3-2) and J is TRBJ1-3; D uncertain. V gave up 1 base and J gave up 4 bases, with 11 bases separating them. This CDR3 region has 15 residues. The germline gives CDR1 LGHDT, CDR2 YNNKEL (reference sequence). The CDR3 DNA follows: TGTGCCAGCAGCCAAGTCAGGACTTGGGGAAACACCATATATTTT. Protein: CASSQVRTWGNTIYF.

The rearrangement links TRBV7-9 to TRBJ2-5; the D gene is possibly TRBD2 (6 bases). Per germline, CDR1 SEHNR and CDR2 FQNEAQ (reference sequence). The CDR3 covers 13 residues. Trimming pared 5 bases from V and 5 bases from J, leaving 12 bases between. DNA of the CDR3: TGTGCCAGCAGCGAACTAGCTGGGGAGACCCAGTACTTC. Translation: CASSELAGETQYF.

This clone was seen more than once but under ten times. This chain uses TRBV19 with TRBJ2-7; no clear D gene. The germline CDR1 and CDR2 sequences are LNHDA and SQIVND (reference sequence). V lost 5 bases, J lost 3 bases, and 26 bases lay in between. The CDR3 has 18 amino acids. The CDR3 DNA follows: TGTGCCAGTAGTTCTCTCCCCCCCAGGAGCGATCGTCTCTACGAGCAGTACGTC. It yields the protein CASSSLPPRSDRLYEQYV.

The J gene is TRBJ2-1, the V gene TRBV4-3; D unresolved. The V gene's germline CDR1 is LGHNA and CDR2 YSLEER. V lost 0 bases, J lost 6 bases, and 6 bases lay in between. CDR3 length equals 13 residues. CDR3 protein: CASSQDSVNEQFF. The CDR3 DNA reads as TGCGCCAGCAGCCAAGACAGCGTCAATGAGCAGTTCTTC.

This chain connects TRBV2 to TRBJ2-3; D may be TRBD2 (5 bases). The germline V gene encodes CDR1 SNHLY and CDR2 FYNNEI. The CDR3 totals 15 residues. With 4 bases removed from V and 10 bases from J, the gap between germline ends came to 21 bases. The CDR3 DNA sequence: TGTGCCAGCAGTGCCGAAACACTAGGACCAGCCCCGCAGTATTTT. Its translation: CASSAETLGPAPQYF.

The genes are TRBV2 and TRBJ2-5; 7 nucleotides align to TRBD1. This CDR3 region has 17 residues. The germline V gene encodes CDR1 SNHLY and CDR2 FYNNEI. Trimming took 2 bases from V and 0 from J; bases not matched to a gene: 9. The CDR3 DNA sequence: TGTGCCAGCAGTGAATTGAGCAGGGGGAAATACCAAGAGACCCAGTACTTC. Translating it yields CASSELSRGKYQETQYF.

V is TRBV6-2 or TRBV6-3 and J is TRBJ1-6; 8 bases agree with TRBD1. The CDR3 consists of 14 residues. The J segment lost 7 bases and the V segment lost 5 bases, leaving 4 bases of the junction unmatched. CDR1 is MNHEY, CDR2 SVGEGT, per germline. The CDR3 coding sequence is TGTGCCAGCAGTGACAGGGGAGGAAATTCACCCCTCCACTTT. Residues: CASSDRGGNSPLHF.

The gene calls are TRBV12-3 or TRBV12-4 and TRBJ1-1, with D possibly being TRBD1 (6 bases). This CDR3 has 12 amino acids. Trimming shortened V by 6 bases and J by 4 bases, and 9 bases separated the two germline ends. DNA for the CDR3: TGTGCCAGCAGAATACAGGGCACTGAAGCTTTCTTT. Amino acid sequence: CASRIQGTEAFF.

The chain has TRBV3-1 (or the pseudogene TRBV3-2) and TRBJ2-1; 8 nucleotides line up with TRBD2. Germline V gene lookup returns CDR1 LGHDT and CDR2 YNNKEL (reference sequence). J was trimmed by 9 bases and V by 8 bases; bases with no gene match: 6. The CDR3 runs to 12 residues. CDR3 DNA sequence: TGTGCCAGCGCGCGGGGGGAAGGTGAGCAGTTCTTC. Translated: CASARGEGEQFF.

This chain joins TRBV11-2 and TRBJ1-3; weak D call: TRBD1 (6 bases). There are 13 residues in the CDR3. Germline CDR1 SGHAT, CDR2 FQNNGV. Trimming took 6 bases from V and 13 from J, leaving 19 bases between them. This chain's CDR3 is CASSTGHGNLIYF. The CDR3 region has the DNA TGTGCCAGCAGTACGGGACACGGTAACCTTATATATTTT.

Concerning this clone: An end of the junction does not agree with germline; a read error may underlie this. Other DNA sequences within the sample encode an identical CDR3. The chain is built from TRBV5-1 and TRBJ1-3, with no clear D. There are 16 residues in the CDR3. CDR1 is SGHRS, CDR2 YFSETQ, per germline. This CDR3 reads CASSLDRMVAGNTIYF. In DNA form, the CDR3 reads TGCGCTAGCAGCTTGGACCGGATGGTTGCTGGAAACACCATATATTTT.

The V call is TRBV21-1, the J call TRBJ2-3; the D call in the table, TRBD1, was not verified against the DNA. TRBV21-1 is shown as a pseudogene. This CDR3 has 16 amino acids. This CDR3 is CASSKPMTGGADTQYF. The CDR3 coding sequence is TGTGCCAGCAGCAAACCGATGACAGGGGGCGCGGATACGCAGTATTTT.

This clone was recorded a few times. The gene calls are TRBV6-5 and TRBJ2-3; D not certain. The CDR3 runs to 12 residues. Deletions cut 7 bases from V and 2 bases from J, with 7 bases between. Germline V gene data show CDR1 as MNHEY and CDR2 as SVGAGI. In DNA form, the CDR3 reads TGTGCCAGCAAAGGGTCCACAGATACGCAGTATTTT. This encodes CASKGSTDTQYF.

The chain employs TRBV5-1 and TRBJ2-3; 7 bases agree with TRBD1. This CDR3 is built from 15 residues. V shed 0 bases, J shed 4 bases, and the junction held 5 bases outside the gene matches. Germline lookup yields CDR1 SGHRS and CDR2 YFSETQ. CDR3 sequence reads: CASSLDPGGSDTQYF. For the CDR3, the DNA is TGCGCCAGCAGCTTGGACCCAGGGGGTTCAGATACGCAGTATTTT.

The chain uses TRBV5-1 and TRBJ2-3; D gene uncertain. From germline, CDR1 is SGHRS and CDR2 YFSETQ. The CDR3 sequence is 16 residues long. The V end was cut by 0 bases, the J end by 1 base, with 12 bases between. DNA of the CDR3: TGCGCCAGCAGCTTGGAGGGCGAGTGGGGCACAGATACGCAGTATTTT. Its protein is CASSLEGEWGTDTQYF.

The rearrangement uses TRBV20-1 and TRBJ2-1; TRBD2 might be the D (5 bases). This CDR3 comprises 10 residues. V was clipped by 6 bases and J by 8 bases, with 8 bases between them. Germline V CDR1 and CDR2: DFQATT, SNEGSKA (reference sequence). CDR3 residues: CSARRYEQFF. CDR3 nucleotide sequence: TGCAGTGCCCGGAGGTATGAGCAGTTCTTC.

The chain carries TRBV6-1 and TRBJ2-3; D ambiguous. Between the trimmed V and J ends, which lost 0 bases and 9 bases, there was a span of 16 bases. CDR1 and CDR2 from the germline V gene are MNHNS and SASEGT. The CDR3 extends over 15 amino acids. CDR3 DNA sequence: TGTGCCAGCAGTGAAGCGCTTCAAGGAACCTACACGCAGTATTTT. Encoded protein: CASSEALQGTYTQYF.

The rearrangement uses TRBV7-9 and TRBJ1-5; the D is unclear. The CDR3 runs to 16 residues. Trimming took off 1 base at V and 3 bases at J, with 13 bases between the two ends. The germline CDR1 and CDR2 sequences are SEHNR and FQNEAQ (reference sequence). The DNA of the CDR3 is TGTGCCAGCAGCTTAGGGGTCGGGTCCCCCAATCAGCCCCAGCATTTT. Its protein product is CASSLGVGSPNQPQHF. The complete variable domain, with remaining parts taken from reference TRBV7-9 and TRBJ1-5, reads DTGVSQNPRHKITKRGQNVTFRCDPISEHNRLYWYRQTLGQGPEFLTYFQNEAQLEKSRLLSDRFSAERPKGSFSTLEIQRTEQGDSAMYLCASSLGVGSPNQPQHFGDGTRLSIL.

The chain joins TRBV6-5 to TRBJ1-1; TRBD1 agrees at 7 bases. The ends lost 5 bases at V and 1 base at J; junction bases unmatched: 7. Germline CDR1 reads MNHEY; CDR2 reads SVGAGI. This CDR3 contains 15 residues. CDR3 bases: TGTGCCAGCAGTCACGGACAGGCATCGAACACTGAAGCTTTCTTT. Translated, it gives CASSHGQASNTEAFF.

The chain couples TRBV27 to TRBJ2-3, with 13 bases fitting TRBD2. The CDR3 is 15 residues long. CDR1 MNHEY and CDR2 SMNVEV come from the germline V gene (reference sequence). V shed 6 bases, J shed 4 bases, and the junction held 4 bases outside the gene matches. The CDR3 loop is CASRRLAGGPDTQYF. CDR3 coding DNA: TGTGCCAGCAGAAGACTAGCGGGGGGACCAGATACGCAGTATTTT.

The chain carries TRBV5-1 and TRBJ2-3, with TRBD1 matching over 12 bases. V lost 2 bases, J lost 6 bases, and 7 bases stayed unmatched. CDR1 is SGHRS and CDR2 is YFSETQ in the germline V gene. The CDR3 has 16 residues. The CDR3 nucleotides read TGCGCCAGCAGCTTTTCGGGACAGGGGGCGCCGGATACGCAGTATTTT. Translation gives CASSFSGQGAPDTQYF.

In the case of this clone: The junction departs from the called germline gene at one end, perhaps through a read error. V is TRBV5-1 and J is TRBJ2-2; tentatively, D is TRBD1 (6 bases). Germline loops: CDR1 SGHRS, CDR2 YFSETQ. CDR3 length: 16 residues. The CDR3 coding sequence is TGCGCCAGCAGCCAACACAGGGTCGCGAAGACCGGGGAGCTGTTTTTT. As protein: CASSQHRVAKTGELFF.